One and the same sample provided the 10 T cell receptor beta chains below, sequenced in a study of blood T cell repertoires in COVID-19. This table comes from immunoSEQ multiplex PCR, and its TCRdb copy is limited to in-frame clones, with some not included. The data hold 250,000 to 300,000 clones, with roughly 80% observed a single time. The sample taken for sequencing was peripheral blood. The receptor source for this set is a man aged 55 to 70 who had recovered from COVID-19.

A note on this clone: Other DNA sequences in the same sample also yield this CDR3. The V and J genes are TRBV5-1 and TRBJ1-5; D is perhaps TRBD1 (5 bases). CDR3 length equals 14 residues. Deletions cut 0 bases from V and 4 bases from J, with 8 bases between. Germline V gene sequence: CDR1 SGHRS, CDR2 YFSETQ. The CDR3 loop is CASSLAGGNQPQHF. The CDR3 bases are TGCGCCAGCAGCTTGGCTGGGGGGAATCAGCCCCAGCATTTT.

V is TRBV5-1 and J is TRBJ2-3; D gene unclear. CDR3 size: 14 residues. V gave up 2 bases and J gave up 2 bases, with 9 bases separating them. Germline CDR1 and CDR2: SGHRS and YFSETQ. The CDR3 coding sequence is TGCGCCAGCAGCTTAGTCGGAGCCACAGATACGCAGTATTTT. This codes for CASSLVGATDTQYF.

The CDR3 sequence: CSVAIGGNSNQPQHF. CDR3 bases: TGCAGCGTCGCCATTGGGGGGAATAGCAATCAGCCCCAGCATTTT. This rearrangement joins TRBV29-1 to TRBJ1-5; perhaps TRBD1 as D (5 bases). CDR1 and CDR2 (germline): SQVTM, ANQGSEA. V lost 6 bases and J 0 bases, leaving 15 bases between the germline ends. The CDR3 is 15 residues long.

The chain employs TRBV6-2 or TRBV6-3 and TRBJ1-5; possibly TRBD1 for D (6 bases). V was trimmed by 5 bases and J by 2 bases, leaving 16 bases between them. This CDR3 region has 16 residues. Germline-derived CDR1 and CDR2 are MNHEY and SVGEGT. The CDR3 here is CASSPLTGSGNQPQHF. CDR3 DNA: TGTGCCAGCAGTCCACTCACAGGGTCGGGCAATCAGCCCCAGCATTTT.

The J gene is TRBJ1-1, the V gene TRBV5-5; 10 bases are a match to TRBD1. CDR3 size: 16 residues. V was clipped by 5 bases and J by 3 bases; unmatched bases: 10. Germline values: CDR1 SGHKS, CDR2 YYEKEE (reference sequence). CDR3 bases: TGTGCCAGCAGGGAGACAGGGGGCTGGGTGGACACTGAAGCTTTCTTT. Amino acids: CASRETGGWVDTEAFF.

V usage is TRBV28 and J usage is TRBJ2-5, with D tentatively TRBD1 (7 bases). CDR3 length: 14 residues. Germline V gene data show CDR1 as MDHEN and CDR2 as SYDVKM. Trimming removed 6 bases from V and 5 bases from J, with 16 bases in between. CDR3 loop: CASSLRGARETQYF. The CDR3 DNA sequence: TGTGCCAGCAGCCTCAGGGGGGCGCGGGAGACCCAGTACTTC.

This clone has a handful of counts. V usage is TRBV13 and J usage is TRBJ1-2; 10 bases are shared with TRBD1. Trimming took 4 bases from V and 4 from J; bases not matched to a gene: 12. Germline V gene lookup returns CDR1 PRHDT and CDR2 FYEKMQ (reference sequence). The CDR3 spans 17 residues. CDR3 protein: CASSSKTGGTFRYGYTF. CDR3 bases: TGTGCCAGCAGCTCAAAGACAGGGGGCACCTTTCGCTATGGCTACACCTTC.

This clone has just a few counts. This chain joins TRBV28 and TRBJ2-5, with 7 bases matching TRBD1. Per the germline V gene, CDR1 is MDHEN and CDR2 is SYDVKM. J gave up 4 bases and V 5 bases, and 13 bases lay outside the gene matches. This CDR3 is 16 amino acids long. CDR3 amino acids: CASSPRTGRGAETQYF. The CDR3 bases are TGTGCCAGCAGTCCGAGGACAGGCCGAGGGGCAGAGACCCAGTACTTC.

This clone was counted once. The rearrangement uses TRBV10-3 and TRBJ2-7; D is undetermined. CDR3 length equals 11 residues. Trimming took 4 bases from V and 6 from J, leaving 7 bases between them. From germline, CDR1 is ENHRY and CDR2 SYGVKD. CDR3 sequence: CAISATGEQYF. CDR3 nucleotides: TGTGCCATCAGTGCAACGGGCGAGCAGTACTTC.

Judged by abundance, this clone is medium-sized (0.01 to 0.1%). CDR3 DNA sequence: TGTGCCAGCAGCCCACGGACAGGGTCTTTGTATGGCTACACCTTC. Residues: CASSPRTGSLYGYTF. V and J are TRBV3-1 (or the pseudogene TRBV3-2) and TRBJ1-2; 8 positions match TRBD1. Trimming took 4 bases from V and 5 from J; bases not matched to a gene: 9. The CDR3 extends over 15 amino acids. Germline V gene data show CDR1 as LGHDT and CDR2 as YNNKEL (reference sequence).